This is a list of T cell receptor beta chains from one sample in a study of OX40 agonist ivuxolimab in advanced cancers. Profiling relied on immunoSEQ multiplex PCR, and the TCRdb table lists in-frame clones only, not all of them. In the table there are about 49,000 clones, 85% of which are singletons. The specimen was CD4+ or CD8+ T cells sorted from blood, collected in a trial of the OX40 agonist ivuxolimab. The receptors originated from an adult with an advanced solid tumor such as melanoma, head and neck, liver or kidney cancer. Both conserved end residues are part of each CDR3. A D gene is named only where the DNA matches it firmly. Size is stated for part of the rows, as once, few or many counts, or as a class when the clone is expanded.

TRBJ2-2	TRBV7-2	NA	NA	CASSLKSGELFF	TGTGCCAGCAGCTTAAAATCCGGGGAGCTGTTTTTT
TRBJ2-3	TRBV5-6	NA	NA	CASSFGTSTDTQYF	TGTGCCAGCAGCTTTGGGACTAGCACAGATACGCAGTATTTT
TRBJ1-2	TRBV5-4	TRBD1	NA	CASSVLGTDNYGYTF	TGTGCCAGCAGCGTTTTAGGGACAGACAACTATGGCTACACCTTC
TRBJ2-5	TRBV28	NA	NA	CASSLEGPPEYF	TGTGCCAGCAGTTTAGAAGGCCCCCCGGAGTACTTC
TRBJ1-1	TRBV27	NA	NA	CASSPPLGNTEAFF	TGTGCCAGCAGTCCCCCCCTTGGAAACACTGAAGCTTTCTTT
TRBJ1-2	TRBV9	NA	NA	CASSVGRDGDYGYTF	TGTGCCAGCAGCGTAGGGCGAGACGGGGACTATGGCTACACCTTC
TRBJ1-1	TRBV5-4	NA	once	CAGSFGIEAFF	TGTGCCGGCAGCTTTGGCATTGAAGCTTTCTTT
TRBJ2-1	TRBV11-2	NA	NA	CASSLVGGKDEQFF	TGTGCCAGCAGCTTAGTGGGAGGAAAGGATGAGCAGTTCTTC
TRBJ1-1	TRBV7-7	NA	NA	CASSLGQYTEAFF	TGTGCCAGCAGCTTAGGACAGTACACTGAAGCTTTCTTT
TRBJ1-4	TRBV6-5	TRBD1	NA	CASRLTGGNEKLFF	TGTGCCAGCAGGTTGACAGGGGGGAATGAAAAACTGTTTTTT
TRBJ2-5	TRBV9	NA	NA	CASSVGDALGETQYF	TGTGCCAGCAGCGTAGGGGACGCATTGGGGGAGACCCAGTACTTC
TRBJ2-1	TRBV11-3	NA	NA	CASSDNPGPHNEQFF	TGTGCCAGCAGCGACAATCCCGGCCCTCACAATGAGCAGTTCTTC
TRBJ2-2	TRBV9	NA	NA	CASSATGWEAGELFF	TGTGCCAGCAGCGCGACAGGGTGGGAGGCCGGGGAGCTGTTTTTT
TRBJ1-4	TRBV12-5	NA	NA	CASGLVRAGDNEKLFF	TGTGCTAGTGGTTTGGTACGGGCCGGAGATAATGAAAAACTGTTTTTT
TRBJ2-3	TRBV4-1	NA	NA	CASSQVSSSGDTQYF	TGCGCCAGCAGCCAAGTTTCGAGCTCCGGGGATACGCAGTATTTT
TRBJ1-4	TRBV10-2	NA	NA	CASSESGREQGEKLFF	TGCGCCAGCAGTGAGTCGGGTCGGGAGCAAGGGGAAAAACTGTTTTTT
TRBJ2-1	TRBV6-5	NA	few	CASSFYNEQFF	TGTGCCAGCAGTTTCTACAATGAGCAGTTCTTC
TRBJ1-2	TRBV7-9	TRBD1	NA	CASSLAGVTGGPHGYTF	TGTGCCAGCAGCTTAGCAGGCGTTACAGGGGGGCCTCATGGCTACACCTTC
TRBJ1-2	TRBV6-5	NA	NA	CASSEDVYYGYTF	TGTGCCAGCAGTGAGGACGTATACTATGGCTACACCTTC
TRBJ1-4	TRBV19	NA	NA	CASSIPDSPGEKLFF	TGTGCCAGTAGTATCCCAGACAGTCCGGGGGAAAAACTGTTTTTT
TRBJ1-1	TRBV27	NA	NA	CASGNSGLIEAFF	TGTGCCAGCGGCAATTCAGGGCTTATTGAAGCTTTCTTT